These T cell receptor beta chains were read from a single sample in a study of blood T cell repertoires in COVID-19. This table comes from immunoSEQ multiplex PCR, and its TCRdb copy is limited to in-frame clones, with some not included. The repertoire holds around 280,000 clones, around 90% seen once, with roughly 2.4% in the top ten. The sample was peripheral blood. The receptors originated from a woman between 45 and 65 years old who had recovered from COVID-19. The CDR3 runs from the conserved cysteine through the conserved F or W. Each record gives: clone size, V gene, D gene, J gene, CDR3 DNA, CDR3 protein. D genes are given only for firm matches. Some rows have no size entry. The others give once, few or many, or a class for an expanded clone.

size: few
V: TRBV6-6
D: .
J: TRBJ1-5
DNA: TGTGCCAGCATGAGCGGGAGCAATCAGCCCCAGCATTTT
CDR3: CASMSGSNQPQHF

size: .
V: TRBV27
D: TRBD1
J: TRBJ2-7
DNA: TGTGCCAGCAGCCCCGACAGGGGGTTCGACGAGCAGTACTTC
CDR3: CASSPDRGFDEQYF

size: .
V: TRBV14
D: TRBD1
J: TRBJ1-1
DNA: TGTGCCAGCAGCCAAGCAGGAGGGGGCACGACTGAAGCTTTCTTT
CDR3: CASSQAGGGTTEAFF

size: .
V: TRBV5-6
D: TRBD1
J: TRBJ1-2
DNA: TGTGCCAGCAGCTTGGACAGGGGCTATGGCTACACCTTC
CDR3: CASSLDRGYGYTF

size: .
V: TRBV12-3/TRBV12-4
D: .
J: TRBJ1-3
DNA: TGTGCCAGCAGTCCCAGGGCGGGAAACACCATATATTTT
CDR3: CASSPRAGNTIYF

size: .
V: TRBV21-1
D: .
J: TRBJ2-7
DNA: TGTGCCAGCAGCTTCCCCATTGTCGAGCAGTACTTC
CDR3: CASSFPIVEQYF

size: many
V: TRBV18
D: TRBD1
J: TRBJ1-1
DNA: TGTGCCAGCTCAGCCACTCGGGACAGTTTGAACACTGAAGCTTTCTTT
CDR3: CASSATRDSLNTEAFF

size: once
V: TRBV5-1
D: TRBD1
J: TRBJ2-7
DNA: TGCGCCAGCAGCGTCGAGGACAGGGGGCATGGCGAGCAGTACTTC
CDR3: CASSVEDRGHGEQYF

size: once
V: TRBV10-1
D: .
J: TRBJ2-3
DNA: TGCGCCAGCCGAGATACGCAGTATTTT
CDR3: CASRDTQYF

size: .
V: TRBV7-8
D: .
J: TRBJ2-2
DNA: TGTGCCAGCAGCTTACAGATCACCGGGGAGCTGTTTTTT
CDR3: CASSLQITGELFF

size: .
V: TRBV19
D: TRBD1
J: TRBJ1-5
DNA: TGTGCCAGTAGTTCGTACTGGGTCCAGGGGGGACAGCCCCAGCATTTT
CDR3: CASSSYWVQGGQPQHF

size: .
V: TRBV7-2
D: .
J: TRBJ1-5
DNA: TGTGCCAGCAGCTTAGCGGCGGGGGTTAATCAGCCCCAGCATTTT
CDR3: CASSLAAGVNQPQHF

size: .
V: TRBV7-2
D: TRBD2
J: TRBJ2-5
DNA: TGTGCCAGCAGCAAGGGCAGCGGGAGCGAGACCCAGTACTTC
CDR3: CASSKGSGSETQYF

size: few
V: TRBV7-8
D: TRBD1
J: TRBJ1-1
DNA: TGTGCCAGCAGCTCCCCTCAACGGGCGAAATATGACAGGGACACTGAAGCTTTCTTT
CDR3: CASSSPQRAKYDRDTEAFF

size: .
V: TRBV2
D: .
J: TRBJ1-5
DNA: TGTGCCAGCAGGCAGACTTATCAGCCCCAGCATTTT
CDR3: CASRQTYQPQHF

size: .
V: TRBV6-5
D: TRBD1
J: TRBJ1-1
DNA: TGTGCCAGCAGTTCACAGGGGTGGAACACTGAAGCTTTCTTT
CDR3: CASSSQGWNTEAFF

size: .
V: TRBV25-1
D: .
J: TRBJ1-1
DNA: TGTGCCAGTGCCTACGGGACTGAAGCTTTCTTT
CDR3: CASAYGTEAFF

size: .
V: TRBV7-2
D: .
J: TRBJ2-3
DNA: TGTGCCAGCAGCTTACGCGGCAGACGCACAGATACGCAGTATTTT
CDR3: CASSLRGRRTDTQYF

size: .
V: TRBV5-1
D: TRBD1
J: TRBJ2-1
DNA: TGCGCCAGCAGGGCACCGGGACAGGGTTACAATGAGCAGTTCTTC
CDR3: CASRAPGQGYNEQFF

size: .
V: TRBV27
D: TRBD1
J: TRBJ1-1
DNA: TGTGCCAGCAGTTCGCGACAGGGGGCAGGGACTGAAGCTTTCTTT
CDR3: CASSSRQGAGTEAFF

size: .
V: TRBV4-2
D: .
J: TRBJ1-2
DNA: TGTGCCAGCAGCCGCTCACGCGGGGAAGCTAACTATGGCTACACCTTC
CDR3: CASSRSRGEANYGYTF

size: .
V: TRBV2
D: .
J: TRBJ2-5
DNA: TGTGCCTGCCGACAGTCTCTTCTCCAAGAGACCCAGTACTTC
CDR3: CACRQSLLQETQYF

size: .
V: TRBV9
D: .
J: TRBJ1-2
DNA: TGTGCCACCCCGTCGGGCAGGGGTCCCCTCTATGGCTACACCTTC
CDR3: CATPSGRGPLYGYTF

size: .
V: TRBV4-3
D: .
J: TRBJ2-1
DNA: TGCGCCAGCAGCCGAGGGGGACCCTACAATGAGCAGTTCTTC
CDR3: CASSRGGPYNEQFF

size: .
V: TRBV28
D: .
J: TRBJ2-3
DNA: TGTGCCAGCAGTTTAGGGGCCACAGATACGCAGTATTTT
CDR3: CASSLGATDTQYF

size: .
V: TRBV30
D: TRBD1
J: TRBJ2-6
DNA: TGTGCCTGGACACCCCCGGGTGACAGGGTAAGTGGGGCCAACGTCCTGACTTTC
CDR3: CAWTPPGDRVSGANVLTF

size: .
V: TRBV9
D: TRBD1
J: TRBJ2-1
DNA: TGTGCCAGCAGCGTTTCAGGGGGAACCTACAATGAGCAGTTCTTC
CDR3: CASSVSGGTYNEQFF

size: .
V: TRBV9
D: .
J: TRBJ2-3
DNA: TGTGCCAGCAGCGTAGAGCGCAGGACTGGCACAGATACGCAGTATTTT
CDR3: CASSVERRTGTDTQYF

size: .
V: TRBV5-6
D: TRBD2
J: TRBJ2-3
DNA: TGTGCCAGCAGCTTGGCACTAGCGGGCACAGATACGCAGTATTTT
CDR3: CASSLALAGTDTQYF

size: .
V: TRBV29-1
D: .
J: TRBJ1-2
DNA: TGCAGCGTTTACAGGGCCCCATCGATGGGCTACACCTTC
CDR3: CSVYRAPSMGYTF

size: .
V: TRBV30
D: .
J: TRBJ1-1
DNA: TGTGCCTGGAGTCTCGGACATCGTGGTAACACTGAAGCTTTCTTT
CDR3: CAWSLGHRGNTEAFF

size: .
V: TRBV12-3/TRBV12-4
D: TRBD1
J: TRBJ2-1
DNA: TGTGCCAGCAGTTTAAGACAGGGAAATGAGCAGTTCTTC
CDR3: CASSLRQGNEQFF

size: .
V: TRBV28
D: .
J: TRBJ1-4
DNA: TGTGCCAGCAGTTTTGGGCCTCGCAGGGGAGAGGAAAAACTGTTTTTT
CDR3: CASSFGPRRGEEKLFF

size: .
V: TRBV30
D: .
J: TRBJ1-1
DNA: TGTGCCTGGAGTGTACGGGGGTTTGCAGCTTTCTTT
CDR3: CAWSVRGFAAFF

size: .
V: TRBV7-9
D: TRBD1
J: TRBJ2-1
DNA: TGTGCCAGCAGCTTGTGGGGGGATCGGACAGGGGATCACAATGAGCAGTTCTTC
CDR3: CASSLWGDRTGDHNEQFF

size: .
V: TRBV3-1/TRBV3-2
D: .
J: TRBJ1-1
DNA: TGTGCCAGCAGCGCTGCCGGGGGCACTGAAGCTTTCTTT
CDR3: CASSAAGGTEAFF

size: .
V: TRBV5-1
D: TRBD1
J: TRBJ2-2
DNA: TGCGCCAGCAGCCGTCCGACAGGGGTAACCGGGGAGCTGTTTTTT
CDR3: CASSRPTGVTGELFF

size: .
V: TRBV7-9
D: TRBD1
J: TRBJ1-5
DNA: TGTGCCAGCAGCTGGGACAGGAGGGGTTCGCCCCAGCATTTT
CDR3: CASSWDRRGSPQHF

size: few
V: TRBV28
D: .
J: TRBJ1-2
DNA: TGTGCCAGCAGTCCTGGGACACCCTATGGCTACACCTTC
CDR3: CASSPGTPYGYTF

size: .
V: TRBV15
D: TRBD2
J: TRBJ2-1
DNA: TGTGCCACCAGCAGAGATAGATTCGGGCTAGCGGAGAACAATGAGCAGTTCTTC
CDR3: CATSRDRFGLAENNEQFF

size: .
V: TRBV6-1
D: .
J: TRBJ1-5
DNA: TGTGCCAGCAGTGAAATGTGGGGCAGCCCCAGCAATCAGCCCCAGCATTTT
CDR3: CASSEMWGSPSNQPQHF

size: .
V: TRBV7-9
D: .
J: TRBJ2-3
DNA: TGTGCCAGCACCCATGGCGGGGGCGCAGATACGCAGTATTTT
CDR3: CASTHGGGADTQYF

size: once
V: TRBV19
D: .
J: TRBJ2-7
DNA: TGTGCCAGTAGTCGGCAGCGGACCTACGAGCAGTACTTC
CDR3: CASSRQRTYEQYF

size: .
V: TRBV4-1
D: .
J: TRBJ1-2
DNA: TGCGCCAGCAGCCTAAACGCACAGGCGCCTCAGGGCTATGGCTACACCTTC
CDR3: CASSLNAQAPQGYGYTF

size: .
V: TRBV13
D: .
J: TRBJ1-6
DNA: TGTGCCAGCAGCCAAGCCCAGGGTCGGAATTCACCCCTCCACTTT
CDR3: CASSQAQGRNSPLHF

size: .
V: TRBV6-5
D: .
J: TRBJ1-3
DNA: TGTGCCAGCAGACCCGGACTCTACCGCGGAAACACCATATATTTT
CDR3: CASRPGLYRGNTIYF

size: .
V: TRBV10-3
D: .
J: TRBJ1-3
DNA: TGTGCCATCACCCCGACAGGAGGCTCTGGAAACACCATATATTTT
CDR3: CAITPTGGSGNTIYF

size: .
V: TRBV19
D: .
J: TRBJ1-5
DNA: TGTGCCGGGGGGACTTATAGCAATCAGCCCCAGCATTTT
CDR3: CAGGTYSNQPQHF

size: .
V: TRBV11-3
D: .
J: TRBJ2-7
DNA: TGTGCCAGCAGCCGAAGCGGGTCCAGATACGAGCAGTACTTC
CDR3: CASSRSGSRYEQYF

size: .
V: TRBV9
D: TRBD2
J: TRBJ2-3
DNA: TGTGCCAGCAGCGGCCCTTGGGGGGGTGACACAGATACGCAGTATTTT
CDR3: CASSGPWGGDTDTQYF

size: .
V: TRBV24-1
D: .
J: TRBJ1-5
DNA: TGTGCCACCAGTGAGTCAGGATCCCAAAATCAGCCCCAGCATTTT
CDR3: CATSESGSQNQPQHF

size: .
V: TRBV4-2
D: .
J: TRBJ1-1
DNA: TGTGCCAGCAGCCAAAGACGTCAGGGCCGTGAAGCTTTCTTT
CDR3: CASSQRRQGREAFF

size: .
V: TRBV4-2
D: .
J: TRBJ1-2
DNA: TGTGCCAGCAGCCAAAACCTCGGGAGCTATGGCTACACCTTC
CDR3: CASSQNLGSYGYTF

size: .
V: TRBV6-2/TRBV6-3
D: .
J: TRBJ1-1
DNA: TGTGCCAGCAGTTACGCAGGGATTGAAGCTTTCTTT
CDR3: CASSYAGIEAFF

size: once
V: TRBV27
D: .
J: TRBJ2-7
DNA: TGTGCCAGCAGTTATCAGGGGACCTACGAGCAGTACTTC
CDR3: CASSYQGTYEQYF

size: .
V: TRBV10-3
D: TRBD1
J: TRBJ1-2
DNA: TGTGCCATCAGTTTAGACAGGGCGGATGGCTACACCTTC
CDR3: CAISLDRADGYTF